The clone carrying this T cell receptor beta chain was counted between two and nine times. These data come from a study of blood T cells in healthy people across ages. The second PCR ran about 6 to 11 cycles with a sample-barcoded 5' primer and J-beta primers. TCRdb ran MiXCR on the 5' RACE reads and lists one entry per CDR3 protein. Of around 1.5 million distinct CDR3 sequences listed, roughly 59% are singletons. The CDR3 runs 15 residues. The V gene lost 4 bases and the J gene lost 4 bases, with 16 bases spanning the gap. Per the germline V gene, CDR1 is LGHNA and CDR2 is YNFKEQ. The TCR originated in a man aged 18 to 35 in good health. This chain connects TRBV4-2 to TRBJ2-5, with D possibly TRBD2 on 6 matching bases. Sequencing used blood. CDR3 amino acids: CASSPPGTQGETQYF. In nucleotides, the CDR3 is TGTGCCAGCAGCCCACCCGGGACTCAAGGAGAGACCCAGTACTTC.